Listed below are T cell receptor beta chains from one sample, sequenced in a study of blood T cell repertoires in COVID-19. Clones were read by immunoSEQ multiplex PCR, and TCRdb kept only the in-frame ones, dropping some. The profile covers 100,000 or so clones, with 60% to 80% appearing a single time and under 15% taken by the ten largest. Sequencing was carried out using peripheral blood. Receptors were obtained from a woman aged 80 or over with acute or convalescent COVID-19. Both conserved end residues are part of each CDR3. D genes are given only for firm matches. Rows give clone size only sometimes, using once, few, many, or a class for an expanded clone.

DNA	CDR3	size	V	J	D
TGTGCCAGCTCACCAAGCGCCACGGAGGGATACGAGCAGTACTTC	CASSPSATEGYEQYF	.	TRBV18	TRBJ2-7	.
TGCGCCAGCAGCCGACAGAATGAGGCCGCATGGGAGCAGTTCTTC	CASSRQNEAAWEQFF	.	TRBV4-3	TRBJ2-1	.
TGTGCCAGCAGCCCGGACAGGGGAGGGACCCAGTACTTC	CASSPDRGGTQYF	.	TRBV6-4	TRBJ2-5	TRBD1
TGTGCCAGCAGTGACTCGTCGCGGGGGCGGGGGAATGAGCAGTTCTTC	CASSDSSRGRGNEQFF	.	TRBV6-4	TRBJ2-1	.
TGCGCCAGCAGTCAATCTGGGAGGCTAGCGGGGGGGCGCCAAGAGACCCAGTACTTC	CASSQSGRLAGGRQETQYF	.	TRBV23-1	TRBJ2-5	TRBD2
TGTGCCAGCAGCCCTGACAGAACCTCCTCCTACGAGCAGTACTTC	CASSPDRTSSYEQYF	few	TRBV7-2	TRBJ2-7	.
TGTGCCAGCAGTGCCAGGGACAGCATTACCTACGCCTACGAGCAGTACTTC	CASSARDSITYAYEQYF	.	TRBV6-1	TRBJ2-7	TRBD1
TGTGCCAGCAGCCGACGGGGGGCAGGGGACATTCAGTACTTC	CASSRRGAGDIQYF	.	TRBV3-1/TRBV3-2	TRBJ2-4	.
TGTGCCAGCAGCGTCACGTTATGGCCCAAAAACATTCAGTACTTC	CASSVTLWPKNIQYF	.	TRBV6-2/TRBV6-3	TRBJ2-4	.
TGTGCCAGTAGGAGGCTAGCGGGGGGCGGGGAGCTGTTTTTT	CASRRLAGGGELFF	.	TRBV19	TRBJ2-2	TRBD2
TGTGCCAGCGGGGGCCTCTATGGCTACACCTTC	CASGGLYGYTF	.	TRBV5-6	TRBJ1-2	.
TGTGCCAGCCGACGCGGGACTTCAGGCACAGATACGCAGTATTTT	CASRRGTSGTDTQYF	.	TRBV6-5	TRBJ2-3	.
TGTGCCAGCAGCGTTGGGGGGCAGGGGGCTTCCAAGCAGTACTTC	CASSVGGQGASKQYF	.	TRBV9	TRBJ2-7	TRBD1
TGTGCCAGCAGCTTGGGACTAGAAGAGACCCAGTACTTC	CASSLGLEETQYF	.	TRBV11-2	TRBJ2-5	TRBD2
TGTGCCAGCAGCCAAGATCGGGATCAGCCCCAGCATTTT	CASSQDRDQPQHF	few	TRBV3-1/TRBV3-2	TRBJ1-5	.
TGCAGTGCTAGTTCGGACACTTATCAGCCCCAGCATTTT	CSASSDTYQPQHF	.	TRBV20-1	TRBJ1-5	.
TGTGCCAGCAGCTTAGAGGACAGTTTCTCCTACGAGCAGTACTTC	CASSLEDSFSYEQYF	medium-sized	TRBV7-2	TRBJ2-7	.
TGTGCCGTGACTAAGGGGGACACTGAAGCTTTCTTT	CAVTKGDTEAFF	.	TRBV10-3	TRBJ1-1	.
TGTGCCAGCTCAGACCCAGGGGGGATCGAGCAGTACTTC	CASSDPGGIEQYF	.	TRBV18	TRBJ2-7	.
TGTGCCAGCAGTTTGGACAGGGCGGGCGAGCAGTACTTC	CASSLDRAGEQYF	.	TRBV12-3/TRBV12-4	TRBJ2-7	TRBD1
TGTGCCAGCAGCCAAGCTAGTACCGCTCACACCCTCCACTTT	CASSQASTAHTLHF	.	TRBV3-1/TRBV3-2	TRBJ1-6	.
TGCGCCAGCAGCTTCTCGGGGTACAACTATGGCTACACCTTC	CASSFSGYNYGYTF	.	TRBV5-1	TRBJ1-2	.
TGCGCCAGCAGCTTGACGACAGGAGCTAACTATGGCTACACCTTC	CASSLTTGANYGYTF	.	TRBV5-1	TRBJ1-2	.